These T cell receptor beta chains were read from a single sample in a study of T cells in Graves' hyperthyroidism and ophthalmopathy. TCRdb ran MiXCR on the multiplex PCR reads and lists one entry per CDR3 protein. In the table there are under 550,000 distinct CDR3 sequences, 15% to 20% of which are singletons. The sample comprised blood. Every receptor here comes from a man aged 40-55 years with Graves' ophthalmopathy. The conserved cysteine and the conserved F or W are not part of the CDR3 here. Only part of the rows carry a size: once, few, many, or a class if the clone is expanded.

ASSLRPGTSGRPTYEQY,TRBJ2-7,TRBV28,many
ASRKMGSTGELF,TRBJ2-2,TRBV28,few
ATTQELGAGELF,TRBJ2-2,TRBV6-2/TRBV6-3,few
ASSRRITPTDTQY,TRBJ2-3,TRBV9,few
SATRGGLETQY,TRBJ2-5,TRBV20-1,few
ASSTPPGDTQY,TRBJ2-3,TRBV19,.
ASSFLEETQY,TRBJ2-5,TRBV7-8,many
ASSPTDHKGGEQF,TRBJ2-1,TRBV28,many
ASSQVAGGPIDTQY,TRBJ2-3,TRBV14,.
SARDERDRDRNYGYT,TRBJ1-2,TRBV20-1,many
ASSLRLAGGPGTDTQY,TRBJ2-3,TRBV9,.
ASRVPGVSGSPLH,TRBJ1-6,TRBV28,.
ASSFKIQTMNTEAF,TRBJ1-1,TRBV5-5,many
ASSFDLGYT,TRBJ1-2,TRBV7-9,few
ASSYSDRGGTEAF,TRBJ1-1,TRBV6-5,many
AISTGGDFDEQY,TRBJ2-7,TRBV10-3,few
STWGQGGETQY,TRBJ2-5,TRBV29-1,.
ASTEISGANVLT,TRBJ2-6,TRBV2,.
ATSGGPDGELF,TRBJ2-2,TRBV24-1,.
ASSLWLGYNEQF,TRBJ2-1,TRBV7-2,few
ASQRQGLNTEAF,TRBJ1-1,TRBV6-1,.
ASSDSGGFYEQY,TRBJ2-7,TRBV6-1,many
ASSPGLAHTGELF,TRBJ2-2,TRBV7-9,many
ACSPNNEQF,TRBJ2-1,TRBV18,.
ASSSLGADTEKQY,TRBJ2-7,TRBV7-3,.
ASSLLQGVGYGYT,TRBJ1-2,TRBV28,few
AATQTPLTYNEQF,TRBJ2-1,TRBV10-3,few
ASTKGAGSEAF,TRBJ1-1,TRBV5-4,.
ASSDGGGSEQF,TRBJ2-1,TRBV2,.
ASSTGMSTDTQY,TRBJ2-3,TRBV6-1,.
ASSLDSPPH,TRBJ1-6,TRBV28,.
SARESSLLRQTQY,TRBJ2-5,TRBV20-1,.
ASSFGGWASGSTSTDTQY,TRBJ2-3,TRBV27,few
ASSVDSQGLSSYNEQF,TRBJ2-1,TRBV9,.
ASSGGLAGPGAGANVLT,TRBJ2-6,TRBV6-1,.
ASSPPGGTDTQY,TRBJ2-3,TRBV18,few
ASSKTSGGNTGELF,TRBJ2-2,TRBV19,.
ASSQDWGHNEQF,TRBJ2-1,TRBV3-1,many
ASSFQAGLQETQY,TRBJ2-5,TRBV7-2,many
SAQGGLAGFYEQY,TRBJ2-7,TRBV20-1,.
ASNPTANTGELF,TRBJ2-2,TRBV6-1,.
ASSQPQAGAKNIQY,TRBJ2-4,TRBV13,few
ATSLEKPYGYT,TRBJ1-2,TRBV15,.
ASSGGAGLASYEQY,TRBJ2-7,TRBV2,.
ASSYQGIIYT,TRBJ1-2,TRBV6-6,.
AWSAGHLNQPQH,TRBJ1-5,TRBV30,many
ASFQGHEQF,TRBJ2-1,TRBV5-1,.
ASSQGTSADNEQF,TRBJ2-1,TRBV4-2,.